This entry features one TCR beta chain sequence. MiXCR, run by TCRdb on the RT-PCR reads, gives a single entry per CDR3 protein. The repertoire holds approximately 410,000 distinct CDR3 sequences, with around 16% as singletons. The data were obtained in a study of patients and donors after allogeneic stem cell transplantation. The germline gives CDR1 MNHNS, CDR2 SASEGT. This CDR3 has 13 residues. V lost 4 bases, J lost 7 bases, and 2 bases stayed unmatched. The chain combines TRBV6-1 with TRBJ1-4, with TRBD1 matching over 8 bases. Sequenced: blood, either unsorted or a sorted T cell fraction (not recorded which). This sequence originates from a human donor who was either an allogeneic HSCT recipient or a stem cell or donor lymphocyte infusion donor (not recorded which). It is not recorded whose cells these are; they may come from a transplant donor. CDR3 in amino acids: CASSGQGIEKLFF. In DNA, the CDR3 is TGTGCCAGCAGTGGACAGGGGATTGAAAAACTGTTTTTT.